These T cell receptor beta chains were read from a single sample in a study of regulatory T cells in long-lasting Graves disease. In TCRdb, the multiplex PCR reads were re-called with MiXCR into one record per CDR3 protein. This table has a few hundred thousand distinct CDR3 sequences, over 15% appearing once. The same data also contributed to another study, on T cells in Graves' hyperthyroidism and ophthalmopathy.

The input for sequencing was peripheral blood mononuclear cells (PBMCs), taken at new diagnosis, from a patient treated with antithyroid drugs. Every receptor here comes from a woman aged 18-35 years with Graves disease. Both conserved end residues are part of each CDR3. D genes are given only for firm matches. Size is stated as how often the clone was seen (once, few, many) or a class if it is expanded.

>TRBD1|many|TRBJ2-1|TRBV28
TGTGCCAGCAGTCCCCCGGGACAGGGGGCAAGGGTTGAGCAGTTCTTC
CASSPPGQGARVEQFF
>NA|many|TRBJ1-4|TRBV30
TGTGCCTGGAGTACCCGTGCAACTAATGAAAAACTGTTTTTT
CAWSTRATNEKLFF
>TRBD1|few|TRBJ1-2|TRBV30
TGTGCCTGGAGTTGGGGGGACAGGCTCGGCTATGGCTACACCTTC
CAWSWGDRLGYGYTF
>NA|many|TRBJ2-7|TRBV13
TGTGCCAGCAGCTTGATGGGAGAGGGGAACGAGCAGTACTTC
CASSLMGEGNEQYF
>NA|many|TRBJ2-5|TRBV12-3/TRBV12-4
TGTGCCAGCAGTTTAGCGGGGAGCAGCGCGGAGACCCAGTACTTC
CASSLAGSSAETQYF
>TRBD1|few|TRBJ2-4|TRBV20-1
TGCAGTGCTATAATCCCAGGGGGCTTGGGCAAAAACATTCAGTACTTC
CSAIIPGGLGKNIQYF
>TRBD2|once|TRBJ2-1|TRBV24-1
TGTGCCACCAGTGATTTTCAAACTAGCGGGGGCAATGAGCGGTTCTTC
CATSDFQTSGGNERFF
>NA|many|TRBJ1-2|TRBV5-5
TGTGCCAGCAGCTTGGAGACAGGTTCCTATGGCTACACCTTC
CASSLETGSYGYTF
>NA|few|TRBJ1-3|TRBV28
TGTGCCAGCAGTTTATTAGCAGGTGGAAACACCATATATTTT
CASSLLAGGNTIYF
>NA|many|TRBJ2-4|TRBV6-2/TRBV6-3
TGTGCCAGCAGTTATGGTCGTTTACCGGGACTAGCCAAAAACATTCAGTACTTC
CASSYGRLPGLAKNIQYF